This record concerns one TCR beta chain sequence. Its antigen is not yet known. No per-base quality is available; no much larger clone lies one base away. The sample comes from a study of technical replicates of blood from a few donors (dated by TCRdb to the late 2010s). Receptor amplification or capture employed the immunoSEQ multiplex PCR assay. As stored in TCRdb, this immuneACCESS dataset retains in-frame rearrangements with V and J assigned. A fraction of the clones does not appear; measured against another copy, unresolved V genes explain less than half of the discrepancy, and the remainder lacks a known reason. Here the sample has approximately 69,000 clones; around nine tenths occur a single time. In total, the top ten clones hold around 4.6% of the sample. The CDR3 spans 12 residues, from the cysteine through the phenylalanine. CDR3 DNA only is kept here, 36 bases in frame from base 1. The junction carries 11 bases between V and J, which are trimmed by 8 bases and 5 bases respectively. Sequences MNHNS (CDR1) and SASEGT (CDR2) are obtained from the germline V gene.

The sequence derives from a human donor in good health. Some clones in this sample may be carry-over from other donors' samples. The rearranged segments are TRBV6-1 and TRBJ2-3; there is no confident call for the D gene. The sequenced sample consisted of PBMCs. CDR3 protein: CASGDSRDTQYF. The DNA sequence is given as TGTGCCAGCGGAGACTCACGAGATACGCAGTATTTT.